These 21 T cell receptor beta chains were sequenced from one sample in a study of a mutant IDH1 vaccine in newly diagnosed glioma. These TCRs are of unknown antigen specificity. Data came from immunoSEQ multiplex PCR; TCRdb stores just in-frame clones and leaves some out. Of approximately 82,000 clones detected, 65% to 90% appear once; the ten largest clones hold under 2.5%. Specified time point: week 23, last vaccination. Every single dose of the vaccine, 300 ug of mutant IDH1 20-mer peptide, came with topical imiquimod. Sequenced material: PBMCs, taken from a glioma patient whose treatment included an IDH1 peptide vaccine. The origin of the receptors is a man aged 25-45 years with glioma. Some clones in this sample may be carry-over from other donors' samples.

The V and J genes are TRBV30 and TRBJ1-1; the D gene is possibly TRBD1 (6 bases). The CDR3 covers 13 residues. Germline lookup yields CDR1 GTSNPN and CDR2 SVGIG (reference sequence). V lost 5 bases and J 1 base, leaving 11 bases between the germline ends. CDR3 in amino acids: CAWAGHPNTEAFF. The DNA of the CDR3 is TGTGCCTGGGCGGGACACCCGAACACTGAAGCTTTCTTT.

The chain combines TRBV7-9 with TRBJ2-3; D possibly corresponds to TRBD2 (7 bases). The CDR3 runs 14 residues. V shed 5 bases and J shed 2 bases, with 11 bases lying between them. Looked up from germline, CDR1 is SEHNR and CDR2 is FQNEAQ (reference sequence). The CDR3 spells CASSGGALTDTQYF. CDR3 nucleotides: TGTGCCAGCAGCGGGGGGGCACTCACAGATACGCAGTATTTT.

The chain recombines TRBV6-1 with TRBJ1-2; D call uncertain. The CDR3 is 12 residues long. Trimming took off 3 bases at V and 8 bases at J, with 10 bases between the two ends. CDR1 and CDR2 from the germline V gene are MNHNS and SASEGT. The CDR3 sequence is CASSEPGRGYTF. As DNA, the CDR3 is TGTGCCAGCAGTGAGCCCGGGAGGGGCTACACCTTC.

The chain joins TRBV12-5 to TRBJ1-3; 10 bases line up with TRBD1. The CDR3 consists of 15 residues. From germline, CDR1 is LGHNT and CDR2 FRNRAP. Trimming cost V 6 bases and J 4 bases; bases outside gene matches: 6. The CDR3 sequence is CASGATGGEGNTIYF. CDR3 coding DNA: TGTGCTAGTGGGGCGACAGGGGGCGAGGGAAACACCATATATTTT.

This rearrangement joins TRBV7-2 to TRBJ2-5; D is unclear. The CDR3 extends over 13 amino acids. Between the trimmed V and J ends, which lost 3 bases and 7 bases, there was a span of 12 bases. CDR1 is SGHTA and CDR2 is FQGNSA in the germline V gene. The CDR3 DNA reads as TGTGCCAGCAGCTTCGCCGAATCGGGGACCCAGTACTTC. Its translation: CASSFAESGTQYF.

V gene TRBV2 combines with J gene TRBJ1-3, with D possibly matching TRBD1 (6 bases). V lost 6 bases to trimming and J lost 5 bases, with 14 bases between them. The length of the CDR3 is 14 residues. Germline V gives CDR1 SNHLY, CDR2 FYNNEI. The CDR3 bases are TGTGCCAGCAGGGCCAGGGGAAATAGAAACACCATATATTTT. It encodes CASRARGNRNTIYF.

The chain is built from TRBV6-1 and TRBJ1-1; weak D call: TRBD1 (6 bases). Germline values: CDR1 MNHNS, CDR2 SASEGT. The length of the CDR3 is 15 residues. The V and J ends lost 2 bases and 5 bases respectively, with 15 bases between them. CDR3 DNA sequence: TGTGCCAGCAGTGAATTTGGCAGGGGTCGGACTGAAGCTTTCTTT. This gives the protein CASSEFGRGRTEAFF.

This chain joins TRBV6-5 and TRBJ1-2; 9 nucleotides match TRBD1. Per the germline V gene, CDR1 is MNHEY and CDR2 is SVGAGI. The V gene end was trimmed by 6 bases and the J gene end by 8 bases; junction bases not matched to a gene: 7. The CDR3 has 13 residues. The CDR3 DNA reads as TGTGCCAGCAGCCTCAGGGACAGGGAGGGCTACACCTTC. Protein product: CASSLRDREGYTF.

The V gene is TRBV4-1, the J gene TRBJ2-4, with 8 bases aligning to TRBD2. V gave up 3 bases and J gave up 3 bases; unmatched junction bases: 10. Germline values: CDR1 MGHRA, CDR2 YSYEKL. The CDR3 is 17 amino acids. The CDR3 reads CASSQGTGGLGKNIQYF. In DNA, the CDR3 is TGCGCCAGCAGCCAGGGAACGGGGGGGCTGGGCAAAAACATTCAGTACTTC.

J is TRBJ1-6 and V is TRBV13; 8 bases match TRBD1. CDR1 PRHDT and CDR2 FYEKMQ come from the germline V gene (reference sequence). Trimming removed 4 bases from V and 7 bases from J; junction bases left unmatched: 6. The CDR3 totals 15 residues. The CDR3 DNA follows: TGTGCCAGCAGCTCGACAGGGGCCTCGAATTCACCCCTCCACTTT. The encoded protein is CASSSTGASNSPLHF.

The chain uses TRBV7-9 and TRBJ1-4, with TRBD1 as a possible D gene (5 bases). Germline CDR1 and CDR2: SEHNR and FQNEAQ (reference sequence). V was shortened by 3 bases and J by 7 bases, with 12 bases between the two germline ends. The CDR3 is 14 amino acids. In nucleotides, the CDR3 is TGTGCCAGCAGCTTCGGCAGGGAGGCTGAAAAACTGTTTTTT. It yields the protein CASSFGREAEKLFF.

This chain joins TRBV5-8 and TRBJ2-5; D is undetermined. Trimming left V 0 bases short and J 5 bases short, with 14 bases between. The CDR3 is made up of 15 amino acids. CDR1 is SGHTS, CDR2 YDEGEE, per germline. CDR3 sequence reads: CASSLGNRDQETQYF. CDR3 in DNA: TGTGCCAGCAGCTTGGGTAATAGGGATCAGGAGACCCAGTACTTC.

The V call is TRBV2, the J call TRBJ1-1; D is uncertain. The CDR3 length is 13 residues. Germline CDR1 SNHLY, CDR2 FYNNEI. Trimming took 4 bases from V and 0 from J, leaving 6 bases between them. The CDR3 bases are TGTGCCAGCAGTGGGGGAGTGAACACTGAAGCTTTCTTT. Amino acids: CASSGGVNTEAFF.

The chain is built from TRBV30 and TRBJ1-1, with D unclear. The V end lost 0 bases, the J end lost 0 bases, and 14 bases lay between the germline ends. This CDR3 contains 16 residues. The germline CDR1 and CDR2 sequences are GTSNPN and SVGIG (reference sequence). The CDR3 sequence: CAWSVGRRGMNTEAFF. CDR3 coding DNA: TGTGCCTGGAGTGTAGGCAGACGGGGAATGAACACTGAAGCTTTCTTT.

This chain links TRBV27 with TRBJ2-7; 8 positions agree with TRBD1. The CDR3 loop spans 14 amino acids. Germline-derived CDR1 and CDR2 are MNHEY and SMNVEV (reference sequence). V lost 6 bases and J lost 3; bases outside the gene matches: 7. The CDR3 nucleotides are TGTGCCAGCAGGCCTGGGACAGGAGACTACGAGCAGTACTTC. Its protein is CASRPGTGDYEQYF.

This sequence joins TRBV27 and TRBJ2-7, with D perhaps matching TRBD1 or TRBD2 (6 bases each). The CDR3 consists of 14 residues. The V end was cut by 6 bases, the J end by 5 bases, with 17 bases between. From germline, CDR1 is MNHEY and CDR2 SMNVEV (reference sequence). The CDR3 protein is CASSPTGGYHEQYF. CDR3 DNA: TGTGCCAGCAGCCCGACAGGAGGGTACCACGAGCAGTACTTC.

The V call is TRBV30, the J call TRBJ2-1, with 15 positions matching TRBD2. Germline V CDR1 and CDR2: GTSNPN, SVGIG (reference sequence). The V gene end was trimmed by 4 bases and the J gene end by 9 bases; junction bases not matched to a gene: 7. This CDR3 has 15 residues. The CDR3 DNA sequence: TGTGCCTGGACCTCGGGACTAGCGGGGGGTGGTGAGCAGTTCTTC. The encoded protein is CAWTSGLAGGGEQFF.

This chain links TRBV6-6 with TRBJ2-7; 11 positions match TRBD1. With 8 bases clipped from V and 3 bases from J, the junction kept 3 bases outside the gene matches. Germline V gene sequence: CDR1 MNHNY, CDR2 SVGAGI (reference sequence). The CDR3 is 13 residues long. CDR3 sequence: CASRTGGLYEQYF. CDR3 DNA: TGTGCCAGCCGGACAGGGGGCCTCTACGAGCAGTACTTC.

The chain carries TRBV4-1 and TRBJ2-5, with a weak D call TRBD1 (6 bases). The tail of the sequence fits TRBJ2-7 better, so the J call may be wrong. CDR3 length: 18 amino acids. Germline V lookup: CDR1 MGHRA, CDR2 YSYEKL. The CDR3 DNA reads TGCGCCAGCAGCAAGGGGGTCGGGGCAGGCGCGAGCTCCTACGAGCAGTACTTC. It is translated as CASSKGVGAGASSYEQYF.

This clone was seen only a few times. In DNA, the CDR3 is TGCGCCAGCAGCCTCGTGGGGCAGGAGGGTCGCTATGGCTACACCTTC. It translates to CASSLVGQEGRYGYTF. The V call is TRBV4-3, the J call TRBJ1-2; tentatively, D is TRBD1 (5 bases). This CDR3 is built from 16 residues. Germline CDR1 reads LGHNA; CDR2 reads YSLEER. Trimming cost V 4 bases and J 4 bases, with 19 bases left between them.

The V gene is TRBV4-2, the J gene TRBJ2-5; no clear D. Looked up from germline, CDR1 is LGHNA and CDR2 is YNFKEQ. The CDR3 totals 14 residues. V lost 0 bases and J lost 1, with 6 bases in between. Here the CDR3 reads CASSQELRQETQYF. The CDR3 region has the DNA TGTGCCAGCAGCCAAGAGTTGCGCCAAGAGACCCAGTACTTC.